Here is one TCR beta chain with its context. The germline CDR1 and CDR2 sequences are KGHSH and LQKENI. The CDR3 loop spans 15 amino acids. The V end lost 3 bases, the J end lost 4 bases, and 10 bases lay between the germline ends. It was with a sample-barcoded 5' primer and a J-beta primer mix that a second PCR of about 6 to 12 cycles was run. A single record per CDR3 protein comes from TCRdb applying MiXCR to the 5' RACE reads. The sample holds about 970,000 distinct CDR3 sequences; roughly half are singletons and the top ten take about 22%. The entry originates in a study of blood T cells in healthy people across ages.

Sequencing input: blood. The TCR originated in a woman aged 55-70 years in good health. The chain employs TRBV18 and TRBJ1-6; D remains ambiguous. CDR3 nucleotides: TGTGCCAGCTCACCTACAAGGGAGTATAATTCACCCCTCCACTTT. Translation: CASSPTREYNSPLHF.